This is a list of T cell receptor beta chains from one sample in a study of T cell repertoires in cytomegalovirus infection. TCRdb re-analysed the reads in MiXCR, keeping a single row per CDR3 protein. The sample lists roughly 920,000 distinct CDR3 sequences; around 29% were seen once. For these TCRs, the target antigens are not known. Material: cultured CD8+ T cells from PBMCs, obtained from culture after CMV antigen stimulation. The receptors shown here come from a human donor in good health (CMV status not recorded). Some clones in this sample may be carry-over from other donors' samples. The CDR3 runs from the conserved cysteine through the conserved F or W. Each record gives: J gene, CDR3 length, V gene, D gene, clone size, CDR3 DNA, CDR3 protein. The D gene is left open where the match is weak. Clone size is shown for a subset of rows, as once, few, many or a class of expanded clone.

J gene: TRBJ2-5; CDR3 length: 13; V gene: TRBV19; D gene: NA; clone size: few; CDR3 DNA: TGTGCCAGTAGTATTGATTCAGGAGAGACCCAGTACTTC; CDR3 protein: CASSIDSGETQYF
J gene: TRBJ2-5; CDR3 length: 17; V gene: TRBV5-4; D gene: NA; clone size: NA; CDR3 DNA: TGTACCAGCAGCTTGTTTGGGTTGGGTCAGGCTCAAGAGACCCAGTACTTC; CDR3 protein: CTSSLFGLGQAQETQYF
J gene: TRBJ2-5; CDR3 length: 17; V gene: TRBV6-2/TRBV6-3; D gene: NA; clone size: NA; CDR3 DNA: TGTGCCAGCAGTTCTTCCCAGGGGTCGAAGTACCAAGAGACCCAGTACTTC; CDR3 protein: CASSSSQGSKYQETQYF
J gene: TRBJ2-1; CDR3 length: 14; V gene: TRBV19; D gene: NA; clone size: NA; CDR3 DNA: TGTGCCAGTAAGGTCAAGAGCTCCTACAATGAGCAGTTCTTC; CDR3 protein: CASKVKSSYNEQFF
J gene: TRBJ2-1; CDR3 length: 19; V gene: TRBV4-2; D gene: TRBD1; clone size: few; CDR3 DNA: TGTGCCAGCAGCCAAGATGACGCCGAGGGACAGGGGGCTTGGAATGAGCAGTTCTTC; CDR3 protein: CASSQDDAEGQGAWNEQFF
J gene: TRBJ1-1; CDR3 length: 14; V gene: TRBV7-2; D gene: NA; clone size: many; CDR3 DNA: TGTGCCAGCAGCTTTTACTTGGACAGCCTAGGAGCTTTCTTT; CDR3 protein: CASSFYLDSLGAFF
J gene: TRBJ1-2; CDR3 length: 11; V gene: TRBV5-6; D gene: NA; clone size: NA; CDR3 DNA: TGTGCCAGCAGCATGGGGACCGTGGGGACCTTC; CDR3 protein: CASSMGTVGTF
J gene: TRBJ2-1; CDR3 length: 16; V gene: TRBV6-8; D gene: NA; clone size: few; CDR3 DNA: TGTGCCAGCAGTTACTCGGTCTCAATCTCCTACAATGAGCAGTTCTTC; CDR3 protein: CASSYSVSISYNEQFF
J gene: TRBJ2-1; CDR3 length: 13; V gene: TRBV14; D gene: NA; clone size: NA; CDR3 DNA: TGTGCCAGCAGCCAATGGGCTTACAATGAGCAGTTCTTC; CDR3 protein: CASSQWAYNEQFF
J gene: TRBJ1-2; CDR3 length: 14; V gene: TRBV7-9; D gene: NA; clone size: few; CDR3 DNA: TGTGCCAGCAGCTTATACCTGACTATTAACGGCTACACCTTC; CDR3 protein: CASSLYLTINGYTF
J gene: TRBJ2-1; CDR3 length: 16; V gene: TRBV15; D gene: NA; clone size: many; CDR3 DNA: TGTGCCACCAGCAGATCGGGGCCCCTTGGTCGGTTAGAGCAGTTCTTC; CDR3 protein: CATSRSGPLGRLEQFF
J gene: TRBJ1-2; CDR3 length: 16; V gene: TRBV6-2/TRBV6-3; D gene: NA; clone size: few; CDR3 DNA: TGTGCCAGCAGTTACTCTAAATCGGACGGAGACTATGGCTACACCTTC; CDR3 protein: CASSYSKSDGDYGYTF
J gene: TRBJ1-1; CDR3 length: 17; V gene: TRBV9; D gene: TRBD1; clone size: NA; CDR3 DNA: TGTGCCAGCAGCGTAGTAACCGAACAGGGGGTGAAGAATGAAGCTTTCTTT; CDR3 protein: CASSVVTEQGVKNEAFF
J gene: TRBJ2-2; CDR3 length: 20; V gene: TRBV7-9; D gene: TRBD1; clone size: few; CDR3 DNA: TGTGCCAGCAGCTCAGCCGCCAGACAGGGATTCGCAAGTGGGACCGGGGAGCTGTTTTTT; CDR3 protein: CASSSAARQGFASGTGELFF
J gene: TRBJ2-1; CDR3 length: 18; V gene: TRBV5-8; D gene: NA; clone size: few; CDR3 DNA: TGTGCCAGCAGCTTTAGGGCAGGGGCAAGAAATTCATACAATGAGCAGTTCTTC; CDR3 protein: CASSFRAGARNSYNEQFF
J gene: TRBJ2-6; CDR3 length: 15; V gene: TRBV29-1; D gene: NA; clone size: NA; CDR3 DNA: TGCAGCGTTGAAGATTGGGGGGTTGGGGCCAACGTCCTGACTTTC; CDR3 protein: CSVEDWGVGANVLTF
J gene: TRBJ2-1; CDR3 length: 14; V gene: TRBV7-6; D gene: NA; clone size: NA; CDR3 DNA: TGTGCCAGCAGCCGCCGCGGCCAAAACAATGAGCAGTTCTTC; CDR3 protein: CASSRRGQNNEQFF
J gene: TRBJ2-5; CDR3 length: 15; V gene: TRBV7-9; D gene: NA; clone size: few; CDR3 DNA: TGTGCCAGCAGCTTTTTCGGGGGCCCTAAAGAGACCCAGTACTTC; CDR3 protein: CASSFFGGPKETQYF
J gene: TRBJ2-2; CDR3 length: 16; V gene: TRBV12-3/TRBV12-4; D gene: NA; clone size: few; CDR3 DNA: TGTGCCAGCACCCCTGGGGGCTTCGCGAACACCGGGGAGCTGTTTTTT; CDR3 protein: CASTPGGFANTGELFF
J gene: TRBJ1-6; CDR3 length: 16; V gene: TRBV6-1; D gene: NA; clone size: NA; CDR3 DNA: TGTGCCAGCAGTCGTCGCAAAGCTAACTATAATTCACCCCTCCACTTT; CDR3 protein: CASSRRKANYNSPLHF
J gene: TRBJ2-3; CDR3 length: 15; V gene: TRBV19; D gene: NA; clone size: NA; CDR3 DNA: TGTGCCAGTAGTATAGGTGGGGGGCGCACAGATACGCAGTATTTT; CDR3 protein: CASSIGGGRTDTQYF
J gene: TRBJ1-2; CDR3 length: 15; V gene: TRBV5-1; D gene: TRBD1; clone size: few; CDR3 DNA: TGCGCCAGCAGAACCGGGACAGGGTCTAACTATGGCTACACCTTC; CDR3 protein: CASRTGTGSNYGYTF
J gene: TRBJ1-1; CDR3 length: 13; V gene: TRBV10-3; D gene: NA; clone size: NA; CDR3 DNA: TGTGCCATCAAGGAGGGGCCGAACACTGAAGCTTTCTTT; CDR3 protein: CAIKEGPNTEAFF
J gene: TRBJ1-2; CDR3 length: 17; V gene: TRBV12-3/TRBV12-4; D gene: NA; clone size: few; CDR3 DNA: TGTGCCAGCAGTTTATCGGTCCAGGGGACGGAGGTCTATGGCTACACCTTC; CDR3 protein: CASSLSVQGTEVYGYTF
J gene: TRBJ1-1; CDR3 length: 15; V gene: TRBV10-3; D gene: NA; clone size: NA; CDR3 DNA: TGTGCCATCAGAGAACCCCGGGGATTGAACACTGAAGCTTTCTTT; CDR3 protein: CAIREPRGLNTEAFF
J gene: TRBJ1-2; CDR3 length: 13; V gene: TRBV6-6; D gene: NA; clone size: NA; CDR3 DNA: TGTGCCAGCAGGGACAGATCTAACTATGGCTACACCTTC; CDR3 protein: CASRDRSNYGYTF
J gene: TRBJ1-3; CDR3 length: 15; V gene: TRBV7-9; D gene: NA; clone size: NA; CDR3 DNA: TGTGCCAGCATCCCTATGGGGAACTCTGGAAACACCATATATTTT; CDR3 protein: CASIPMGNSGNTIYF
J gene: TRBJ1-2; CDR3 length: 11; V gene: TRBV2; D gene: NA; clone size: NA; CDR3 DNA: TGTGCCACACAGGGTACTACTGGCTACACCTTC; CDR3 protein: CATQGTTGYTF
J gene: TRBJ1-4; CDR3 length: 14; V gene: TRBV27; D gene: TRBD1; clone size: NA; CDR3 DNA: TGTGCCAGCGGAGTGGGGACAGGGGTCGAAAAACTGTTTTTT; CDR3 protein: CASGVGTGVEKLFF
J gene: TRBJ2-2; CDR3 length: 17; V gene: TRBV7-2; D gene: TRBD2; clone size: NA; CDR3 DNA: TGTGCCAGCAGCTTAGATCCTAGCGGGACCAACACCGGGGAGCTGTTTTTT; CDR3 protein: CASSLDPSGTNTGELFF
J gene: TRBJ2-1; CDR3 length: 15; V gene: TRBV11-3; D gene: NA; clone size: NA; CDR3 DNA: TGTGCCAGCAGCTTAACCCGGGGGACCTACAATGAGCAGTTCTTC; CDR3 protein: CASSLTRGTYNEQFF
J gene: TRBJ1-1; CDR3 length: 13; V gene: TRBV12-3/TRBV12-4; D gene: NA; clone size: many; CDR3 DNA: TGTGCCAGCAGGGACAGTGCCATTACTGAAGCTTTCTTT; CDR3 protein: CASRDSAITEAFF
J gene: TRBJ2-2; CDR3 length: 12; V gene: TRBV29-1; D gene: NA; clone size: many; CDR3 DNA: TGCAGCGTCCCATGGGGGACCGGGGAGCTGTTTTTT; CDR3 protein: CSVPWGTGELFF
J gene: TRBJ1-6; CDR3 length: 16; V gene: TRBV19; D gene: NA; clone size: NA; CDR3 DNA: TGTGCCAGTAGTGCTCTGACAGGCCAGAGTAATTCACCCCTCCACTTT; CDR3 protein: CASSALTGQSNSPLHF
J gene: TRBJ1-2; CDR3 length: 15; V gene: TRBV6-2/TRBV6-3; D gene: TRBD1; clone size: NA; CDR3 DNA: TGTGCCAGCGATACGCAGGGGGCGAATAACTATGGCTACACCTTC; CDR3 protein: CASDTQGANNYGYTF
J gene: TRBJ2-3; CDR3 length: 16; V gene: TRBV7-8; D gene: NA; clone size: many; CDR3 DNA: TGTGCCAGCAGCCCAGTGACAGGATCTAGCACAGATACGCAGTATTTT; CDR3 protein: CASSPVTGSSTDTQYF
J gene: TRBJ2-2; CDR3 length: 16; V gene: TRBV4-1; D gene: NA; clone size: NA; CDR3 DNA: TGCGCCAGCGGCCAACCCTACACCGGGGCCACCGGGGAGCTGTTTTTT; CDR3 protein: CASGQPYTGATGELFF
J gene: TRBJ1-2; CDR3 length: 15; V gene: TRBV2; D gene: NA; clone size: few; CDR3 DNA: TGTGCCAGCAGTGAAGCCGGCAGGCCTAACTATGGCTACACCTTC; CDR3 protein: CASSEAGRPNYGYTF
J gene: TRBJ2-2; CDR3 length: 12; V gene: TRBV10-3; D gene: NA; clone size: NA; CDR3 DNA: TGTGCCATTCCGGGACACACCGGGGAGCTGTTTTTT; CDR3 protein: CAIPGHTGELFF
J gene: TRBJ2-7; CDR3 length: 15; V gene: TRBV2; D gene: NA; clone size: NA; CDR3 DNA: TGTGCCAGCAGTGCCGGGCCCCCTAGCTCCTACGAGCAGTACTTC; CDR3 protein: CASSAGPPSSYEQYF
J gene: TRBJ1-3; CDR3 length: 16; V gene: TRBV4-3; D gene: NA; clone size: NA; CDR3 DNA: TGCGCCAGCAGCCAAGGCGGGGGGACTTGGGGAAACACCATATATTTT; CDR3 protein: CASSQGGGTWGNTIYF
J gene: TRBJ1-1; CDR3 length: 15; V gene: TRBV6-2/TRBV6-3; D gene: NA; clone size: few; CDR3 DNA: TGTGCCAGCAGTTACCTCGGGCCGGGGGACACTGAAGCTTTCTTT; CDR3 protein: CASSYLGPGDTEAFF
J gene: TRBJ2-6; CDR3 length: 18; V gene: TRBV7-2; D gene: NA; clone size: NA; CDR3 DNA: TGTGCCAGCAGCATGGGACACCGCTTAGAGTCTGGGGCCAACGTCCTGACTTTC; CDR3 protein: CASSMGHRLESGANVLTF
J gene: TRBJ2-1; CDR3 length: 11; V gene: TRBV12-5; D gene: NA; clone size: many; CDR3 DNA: TGTGCTAGTGGTGGTACGAATGAGCAGTTCTTC; CDR3 protein: CASGGTNEQFF
J gene: TRBJ2-2; CDR3 length: 14; V gene: TRBV27; D gene: NA; clone size: NA; CDR3 DNA: TGTGCCAGCAGTTTTGTGGGGGTGACCGGGGAGCTGTTTTTT; CDR3 protein: CASSFVGVTGELFF
J gene: TRBJ2-1; CDR3 length: 12; V gene: TRBV7-9; D gene: NA; clone size: many; CDR3 DNA: TGTGCCAGCAGCCACAGGGACAATGAGCAGTTCTTC; CDR3 protein: CASSHRDNEQFF
J gene: TRBJ1-1; CDR3 length: 13; V gene: TRBV27; D gene: NA; clone size: NA; CDR3 DNA: TGTGCCAGCGGAAGGGGGACGAACACTGAAGCTTTCTTT; CDR3 protein: CASGRGTNTEAFF
J gene: TRBJ1-5; CDR3 length: 16; V gene: TRBV9; D gene: NA; clone size: NA; CDR3 DNA: TGTGCCAGCAGCGTAGGCGAGGGCCTAATCAATCAGCCCCAGCATTTT; CDR3 protein: CASSVGEGLINQPQHF
J gene: TRBJ2-3; CDR3 length: 16; V gene: TRBV7-6; D gene: TRBD2; clone size: many; CDR3 DNA: TGTGCCAGCAGCGCGTGGACTAGCGGGGGTTCAGATACGCAGTATTTT; CDR3 protein: CASSAWTSGGSDTQYF
J gene: TRBJ1-5; CDR3 length: 16; V gene: TRBV7-6; D gene: NA; clone size: NA; CDR3 DNA: TGTGCCAGCAGCCCCTCGGGGACGGGGGTCGATCAGCCCCAGCATTTT; CDR3 protein: CASSPSGTGVDQPQHF
J gene: TRBJ2-5; CDR3 length: 16; V gene: TRBV7-2; D gene: NA; clone size: many; CDR3 DNA: TGTGCCAGCAGCTTAGATAACAGGCGCCCCCAAGAGACCCAGTACTTC; CDR3 protein: CASSLDNRRPQETQYF